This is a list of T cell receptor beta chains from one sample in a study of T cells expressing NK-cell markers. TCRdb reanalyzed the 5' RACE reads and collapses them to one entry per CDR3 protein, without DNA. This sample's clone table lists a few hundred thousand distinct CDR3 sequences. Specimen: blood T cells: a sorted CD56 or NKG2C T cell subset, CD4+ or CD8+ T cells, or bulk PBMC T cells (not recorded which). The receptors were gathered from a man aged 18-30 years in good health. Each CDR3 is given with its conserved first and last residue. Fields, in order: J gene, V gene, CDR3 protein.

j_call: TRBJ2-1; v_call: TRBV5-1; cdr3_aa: CASTLIAGGGVNEQFF
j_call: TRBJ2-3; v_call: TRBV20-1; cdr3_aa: CSAPTDAADAQYF
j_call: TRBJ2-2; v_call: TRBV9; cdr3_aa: CASSPFGGPVDGELFF
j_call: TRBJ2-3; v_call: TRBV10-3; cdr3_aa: CAIRAGGELSTDTQYF
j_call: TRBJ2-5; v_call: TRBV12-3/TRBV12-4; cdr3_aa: CASSLAGPKMTQYF
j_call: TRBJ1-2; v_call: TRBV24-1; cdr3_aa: CATSTGTGLWIRYGYTF
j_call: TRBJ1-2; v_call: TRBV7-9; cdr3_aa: CASSLADSVYYGYTF
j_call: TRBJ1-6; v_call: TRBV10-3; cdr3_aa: CAISAQGENSPLHF
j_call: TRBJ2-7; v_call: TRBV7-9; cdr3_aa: CASSARLDPIYEQYF
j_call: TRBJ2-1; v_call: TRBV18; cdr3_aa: CASSPRLVWSYNEQFF
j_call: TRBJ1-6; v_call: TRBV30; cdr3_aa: CAWSTGRSSPLHF